Below, one T cell receptor beta chain is given with its context. What it binds is not known. This entry comes from a study of response to subunit inactivated influenza vaccine. TCRdb reanalysed the RT-PCR reads using MiXCR and keeps one entry per CDR3 protein. The sample has about 160,000 distinct CDR3 sequences; approximately 10% are singletons. The CDR3 totals 13 residues. With 5 bases removed from V and 2 bases from J, the gap between germline ends came to 10 bases. Germline-derived CDR1 and CDR2 are SGHAT and FQNNGV. Study conclusions and caveats: It was suggested by the authors that few new T cells are recruited by each seasonal influenza vaccination.

The clonotype was recovered from a man in his fifties who received an inactivated influenza vaccine. This rearrangement joins TRBV11-2 to TRBJ2-7; perhaps TRBD1 as D (6 bases). The sample here was non-naive T cells sorted from PBMCs, taken 45 days after vaccination. CDR3 in amino acids: CASSMTGAYEQYF. The CDR3 nucleotides are TGTGCCAGCAGCATGACAGGAGCCTACGAGCAGTACTTC.